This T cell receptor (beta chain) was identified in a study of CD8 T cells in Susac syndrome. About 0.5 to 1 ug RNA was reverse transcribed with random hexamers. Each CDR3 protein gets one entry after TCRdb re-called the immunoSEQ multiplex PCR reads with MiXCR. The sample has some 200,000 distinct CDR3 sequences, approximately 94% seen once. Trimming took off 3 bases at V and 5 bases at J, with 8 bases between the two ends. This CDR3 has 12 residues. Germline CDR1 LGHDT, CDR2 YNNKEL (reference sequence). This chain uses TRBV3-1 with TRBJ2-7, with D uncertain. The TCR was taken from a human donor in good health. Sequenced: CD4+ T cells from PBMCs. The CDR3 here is CASSHFSNEQYF. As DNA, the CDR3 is TGTGCCAGCAGCCATTTTTCAAACGAGCAGTACTTC.